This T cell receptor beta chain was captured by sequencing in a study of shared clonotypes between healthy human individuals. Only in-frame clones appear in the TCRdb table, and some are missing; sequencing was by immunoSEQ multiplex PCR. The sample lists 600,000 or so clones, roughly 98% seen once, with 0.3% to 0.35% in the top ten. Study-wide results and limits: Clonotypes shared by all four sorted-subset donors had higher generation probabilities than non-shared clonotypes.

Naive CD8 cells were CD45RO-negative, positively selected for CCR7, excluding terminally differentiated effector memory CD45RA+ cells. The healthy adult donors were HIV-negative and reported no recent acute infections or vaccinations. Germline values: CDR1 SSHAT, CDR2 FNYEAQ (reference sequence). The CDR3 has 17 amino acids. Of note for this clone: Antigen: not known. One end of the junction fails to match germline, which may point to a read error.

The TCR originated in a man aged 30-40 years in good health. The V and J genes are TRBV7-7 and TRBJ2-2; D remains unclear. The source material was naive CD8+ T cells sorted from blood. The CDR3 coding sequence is TGTGCTAGCAGCTTAAAGTTGGGGTCAGCGAACACCGGGGAGCTGTTTTTT. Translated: CASSLKLGSANTGELFF.